Following are 5 T cell receptor beta chains from one sample sequenced in a study of chemoradiotherapy in HPV16-positive cancers. Assay used: immunoSEQ multiplex PCR; TCRdb lists only in-frame clones, some missing. The sample holds some 31,000 clones, about nine tenths seen once. Sample: blood, taken from a patient who underwent chemoradiotherapy. All receptors come from a human donor with HPV-associated anogenital cancer.

The gene calls are TRBV5-5 and TRBJ1-4; 11 bases are shared with TRBD1. The length of the CDR3 is 16 residues. With V trimmed by 3 bases and J by 7 bases, 8 bases remained unmatched. CDR1 and CDR2 from the germline V gene are SGHKS and YYEKEE (reference sequence). The CDR3 reads CASSYRTGGFGEKLFF. In nucleotides, the CDR3 is TGTGCCAGCAGCTACCGGACAGGGGGCTTCGGTGAAAAACTGTTTTTT.

This sequence joins TRBV30 and TRBJ2-7; a possible D gene is TRBD2 (6 bases). Germline CDR1 and CDR2: GTSNPN and SVGIG (reference sequence). This CDR3 is built from 21 residues. V was trimmed by 1 base and J by 2 bases, leaving 33 bases between them. The DNA of the CDR3 is TGTGCCTGGAGTGCCCGCCGGAATCTAGCGCCGTTCACGAACTTCACCTACGAGCAGTACTTC. Residues: CAWSARRNLAPFTNFTYEQYF.

This clone was detected only a few times. The gene calls are TRBV11-2 and TRBJ1-1; D call uncertain. V lost 4 bases and J lost 0, with 12 bases in between. Germline CDR1 reads SGHAT; CDR2 reads FQNNGV. The CDR3 is made up of 15 amino acids. The CDR3 spells CASSSRLGMNTEAFF. In nucleotides, the CDR3 is TGTGCCAGCAGCTCCCGACTCGGCATGAACACTGAAGCTTTCTTT.

The chain is built from TRBV18 and TRBJ2-1; 11 nucleotides align to TRBD1. V dropped 6 bases and J dropped 6; count of bases not matched to a gene: 4. CDR1 is KGHSH, CDR2 LQKENI, per germline. The CDR3 has 14 amino acids. CDR3 in amino acids: CASSPDRGLNEQFF. The CDR3 DNA reads as TGTGCCAGCTCCCCGGACAGGGGGCTCAATGAGCAGTTCTTC.

The V gene is TRBV7-8, the J gene TRBJ2-5, with TRBD2 matching over 10 bases. The CDR3 is made up of 14 amino acids. V trimming: 3 bases; J trimming: 5 bases; junction bases outside the gene matches: 3. Germline V CDR1 and CDR2: SGHVS, FQNEAQ. The CDR3 region has the DNA TGTGCCAGCAGCTTGGGACTAGCGAGGGAGACCCAGTACTTC. Its translation: CASSLGLARETQYF. The complete variable domain, with remaining parts taken from reference TRBV7-8 and TRBJ2-5, reads GAGVSQSPRYKVAKRGQDVALRCDPISGHVSLFWYQQALGQGPEFLTYFQNEAQLDKSGLPSDRFFAERPEGSVSTLKIQRTQQEDSAVYLCASSLGLARETQYFGPGTRLLVL.